A selection of T cell receptor beta chains follows, all from one sample in a study of T cell repertoires in cytomegalovirus infection. MiXCR, run by TCRdb on the reads, gives a single entry per CDR3 protein. Of about 260,000 distinct CDR3 sequences in the sample, roughly 13% were seen once. Source material: PBMCs. These receptors came from a human donor in good health (CMV status not recorded). Some clones in this sample may be carry-over from other donors' samples. Both conserved end residues are part of each CDR3. A D gene is named only where the DNA matches it firmly. The listing skips clone size in some rows; elsewhere it reads once, few, many or a size class.

j_call v_call clone_size d_call cdr3_aa cdr3_nt
TRBJ2-7 TRBV7-8 many - CASRRGYSYEQYF TGTGCCAGCCGGCGAGGGTACTCCTACGAGCAGTACTTC
TRBJ2-4 TRBV7-2 many TRBD1 CASSPFPGQGGIQYF TGTGCCAGCAGCCCGTTTCCAGGACAGGGTGGCATTCAGTACTTC
TRBJ2-5 TRBV2 few - CASSETRQGRRETQYF TGTGCCAGCAGTGAAACGCGGCAGGGAAGGAGAGAGACCCAGTACTTC
TRBJ2-7 TRBV20-1 few - CSASHGSYEQYF TGCAGTGCTAGCCATGGATCCTACGAGCAGTACTTC
TRBJ2-5 TRBV2 few - CASSLDREETQYF TGTGCCAGCAGCTTGGACAGAGAAGAGACCCAGTACTTC
TRBJ1-1 TRBV16 - - CASSQSSMNTEAFF TGTGCCAGCAGCCAATCGTCAATGAACACTGAAGCTTTCTTT
TRBJ2-1 TRBV7-9 many - CASSFDGSGLKSHEQFF TGTGCCAGCAGCTTCGATGGGAGCGGGCTAAAAAGCCATGAGCAGTTCTTC
TRBJ2-3 TRBV6-1 - TRBD2 CASRPSGNKIDTQYF TGTGCCAGCAGACCAAGCGGGAATAAGATAGATACGCAGTATTTT
TRBJ2-6 TRBV20-1 - - CSARGDSGANVLTF TGCAGTGCCCGGGGAGACTCTGGGGCCAACGTCCTGACTTTC
TRBJ2-1 TRBV7-6 many TRBD2 CASSLRKWEGLYNEQFF TGTGCCAGCAGCTTAAGAAAGTGGGAGGGCCTCTACAATGAGCAGTTCTTC
TRBJ2-3 TRBV2 few - CASSDGAGWTDTQYF TGTGCCAGCAGCGATGGGGCGGGGTGGACAGATACGCAGTATTTT
TRBJ2-6 TRBV7-2 many - CASSLASGSGANVLTF TGTGCCAGCAGCTTAGCGTCAGGGTCTGGGGCCAACGTCCTGACTTTC
TRBJ2-1 TRBV28 many TRBD2 CASSFPGLAGGISYNEQFF TGTGCCAGCAGTTTCCCAGGACTAGCGGGAGGGATTTCCTACAATGAGCAGTTCTTC
TRBJ1-1 TRBV6-6 many - CASSTRDGEAFF TGTGCCAGCAGTACCCGGGACGGGGAAGCTTTCTTT
TRBJ1-1 TRBV5-1 - - CAGSWTVDTEAFF TGCGCCGGCAGCTGGACGGTCGACACTGAAGCTTTCTTT
TRBJ2-5 TRBV18 few TRBD2 CASSPQRDLETQYF TGTGCCAGCTCACCTCAGCGGGACCTAGAGACCCAGTACTTC
TRBJ2-1 TRBV29-1 few TRBD1 CSVTRAPGGEQFF TGCAGCGTAACCCGGGCCCCAGGGGGTGAGCAGTTCTTC
TRBJ1-1 TRBV23-1 - - CASSQSLGVNTEAFF TGCGCCAGCAGTCAAAGCCTGGGGGTGAACACTGAAGCTTTCTTT
TRBJ1-4 TRBV7-2 many - CASSLSGGANEKLFF TGTGCCAGCAGCTTAAGCGGGGGTGCTAATGAAAAACTGTTTTTT
TRBJ1-1 TRBV12-3/TRBV12-4 - TRBD1 CASSLGQGAGSTEAFF TGTGCCAGCAGTTTAGGGCAGGGGGCGGGTAGCACTGAAGCTTTCTTT
TRBJ2-7 TRBV7-2 many TRBD2 CASSLALTSGQYF TGTGCCAGCAGCTTAGCTTTAACTAGCGGGCAGTACTTC
TRBJ2-1 TRBV6-6 once TRBD2 CASSYESGIRGEQFF TGTGCCAGCAGTTACGAGAGCGGGATTCGTGGTGAGCAGTTCTTC
TRBJ2-1 TRBV28 once - CASSLQGGWGEQFF TGTGCCAGCAGTTTACAGGGGGGGTGGGGTGAGCAGTTCTTC
TRBJ1-3 TRBV18 - - CASSPQGGTGNTIYF TGTGCCAGCTCCCCCCAGGGCGGGACAGGAAACACCATATATTTT
TRBJ2-7 TRBV6-2/TRBV6-3 - - CASSGTGVLEQYF TGTGCCAGCAGCGGGACGGGGGTCCTCGAGCAGTACTTC
TRBJ2-1 TRBV2 many TRBD1 CASSAHSGQGLHEQFF TGTGCCAGCAGTGCACACTCGGGACAGGGTTTGCATGAGCAGTTCTTC
TRBJ1-2 TRBV6-2/TRBV6-3 many - CASLGGNGYTF TGTGCCAGCTTAGGAGGGAACGGCTACACCTTC
TRBJ1-3 TRBV29-1 few - CSVSASSGNTIYF TGCAGCGTTTCGGCGTCCTCTGGAAACACCATATATTTT
TRBJ1-2 TRBV6-1 many - CASSRITGTSYGYTF TGTGCCAGCAGCCGTATCACAGGGACTTCCTATGGCTACACCTTC
TRBJ2-7 TRBV28 few - CASSSLPGQRGRQYF TGTGCCAGCAGTAGTTTACCGGGCCAGAGGGGTAGGCAGTACTTC
TRBJ1-2 TRBV7-2 many - CASSLKAGAFGYTF TGTGCCAGCAGCTTAAAGGCAGGGGCGTTCGGCTACACCTTC
TRBJ1-5 TRBV5-6 few - CASSLMWERGQPQHF TGTGCCAGCAGCTTGATGTGGGAAAGGGGGCAGCCCCAGCATTTT
TRBJ2-1 TRBV7-9 many TRBD2 CASSLPTQLPAGGLRNEQFF TGTGCCAGCAGCTTACCCACCCAGTTGCCAGCGGGAGGGCTTAGGAATGAGCAGTTCTTC
TRBJ2-2 TRBV7-3 few - CASSLEGSTGELFF TGTGCCAGCAGCTTAGAGGGTAGCACCGGGGAGCTGTTTTTT
TRBJ2-7 TRBV20-1 many TRBD2 CSARDQRGGYEQYF TGCAGTGCTAGAGATCAGCGCGGGGGTTACGAGCAGTACTTC
TRBJ1-1 TRBV20-1 few TRBD1 CSARGTGRNTEAFF TGCAGTGCTAGGGGGACAGGCCGGAACACTGAAGCTTTCTTT
TRBJ2-1 TRBV20-1 many TRBD2 CSAAPSSGNFGSSNEQFF TGCAGTGCAGCTCCCTCTAGCGGGAACTTTGGGTCGAGTAATGAGCAGTTCTTC
TRBJ2-2 TRBV20-1 few - CSARERPGELFF TGCAGTGCTAGGGAGAGACCCGGGGAGCTGTTTTTT
TRBJ2-7 TRBV13 - - CASSADVYEQYF TGTGCCAGCAGCGCGGACGTCTACGAGCAGTACTTC
TRBJ2-3 TRBV7-2 many TRBD1 CASSLTGGAGTDTQYF TGTGCCAGCAGCTTAACAGGGGGCGCGGGCACAGATACGCAGTATTTT
TRBJ2-1 TRBV28 many - CASRTPVVGEQFF TGTGCCAGCAGGACCCCGGTGGTGGGGGAGCAGTTCTTC
TRBJ1-2 TRBV4-2 few - CASSQGILGYGYTF TGTGCCAGCAGCCAAGGGATTTTGGGCTATGGCTACACCTTC
TRBJ2-3 TRBV13 few - CASSWAVPGTDTQYF TGTGCCAGCAGCTGGGCGGTCCCCGGCACAGATACGCAGTATTTT
TRBJ2-3 TRBV20-1 - TRBD1 CSATPDRISTDTQYF TGCAGTGCTACCCCGGACAGGATAAGCACAGATACGCAGTATTTT
TRBJ2-1 TRBV7-9 many - CASRDFSYNEQFF TGTGCCAGCCGGGACTTCTCCTACAATGAGCAGTTCTTC
TRBJ2-7 TRBV7-9 many TRBD1 CASRGTGDIYEQYF TGTGCCAGCAGGGGGACAGGGGATATTTACGAGCAGTACTTC
TRBJ2-2 TRBV12-3/TRBV12-4 few TRBD1 CASSLTGDRAVGELFF TGTGCCAGCAGTTTAACGGGGGACAGGGCTGTCGGGGAGCTGTTTTTT
TRBJ1-1 TRBV10-2 many - CASSRTLMNTEAFF TGCGCCAGCAGTCGTACACTCATGAACACTGAAGCTTTCTTT
TRBJ1-5 TRBV12-3/TRBV12-4 - - CASSLAANQPQHF TGTGCCAGCAGTTTGGCGGCAAATCAGCCCCAGCATTTT
TRBJ1-3 TRBV29-1 few - CSVSGGNTIYF TGCAGCGTTTCGGGAGGAAACACCATATATTTT
TRBJ2-3 TRBV20-1 once - CSARGVGDTQYF TGCAGTGCTAGAGGGGTTGGGGATACGCAGTATTTT
TRBJ1-2 TRBV20-1 - - CSASFGLLNYGYTF TGCAGTGCCAGCTTCGGGTTACTTAACTATGGCTACACCTTC
TRBJ2-3 TRBV7-2 many - CASSLEVIRGDTQYF TGTGCCAGCAGCTTAGAAGTAATCCGTGGGGATACGCAGTATTTT
TRBJ2-2 TRBV7-3 - - CASSLTAIGTGELFF TGTGCCAGCAGCTTAACGGCGATTGGCACCGGGGAGCTGTTTTTT